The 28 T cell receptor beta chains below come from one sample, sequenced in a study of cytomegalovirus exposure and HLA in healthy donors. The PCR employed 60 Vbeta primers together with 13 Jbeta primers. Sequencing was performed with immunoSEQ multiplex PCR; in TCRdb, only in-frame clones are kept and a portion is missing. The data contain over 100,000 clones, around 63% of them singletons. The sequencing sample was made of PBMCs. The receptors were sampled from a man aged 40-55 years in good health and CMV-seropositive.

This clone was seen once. CDR3 amino acids: CASSRSTGTSYEQYF. CDR3 nucleotide sequence: TGCGCCAGCAGTCGGTCGACAGGGACTAGCTACGAGCAGTACTTC. This chain links TRBV4-1 with TRBJ2-7, with D tentatively TRBD2 (8 bases). V gave up 6 bases and J gave up 3 bases, with 18 bases separating them. This CDR3 has 15 amino acids. Germline assignment: CDR1 MGHRA and CDR2 YSYEKL.

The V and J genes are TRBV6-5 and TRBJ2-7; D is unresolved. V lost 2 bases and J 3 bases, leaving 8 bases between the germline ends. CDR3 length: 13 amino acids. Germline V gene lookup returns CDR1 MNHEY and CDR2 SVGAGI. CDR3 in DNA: TGTGCCAGCAGTTACGTGCCAGGCTACGAGCAGTACTTC. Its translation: CASSYVPGYEQYF.

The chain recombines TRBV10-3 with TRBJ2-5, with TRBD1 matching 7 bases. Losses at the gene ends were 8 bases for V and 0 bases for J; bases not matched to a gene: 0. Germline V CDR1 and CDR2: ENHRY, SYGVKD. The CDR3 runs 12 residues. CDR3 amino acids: CAIGQDQETQYF. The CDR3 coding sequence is TGTGCCATCGGACAGGACCAAGAGACCCAGTACTTC.

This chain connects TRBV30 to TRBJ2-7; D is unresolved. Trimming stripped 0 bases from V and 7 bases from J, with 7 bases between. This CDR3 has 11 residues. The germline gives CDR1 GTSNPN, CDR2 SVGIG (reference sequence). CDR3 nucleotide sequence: TGTGCCTGGAGTGTCCTCCGGGAGCAGTACTTC. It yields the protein CAWSVLREQYF.

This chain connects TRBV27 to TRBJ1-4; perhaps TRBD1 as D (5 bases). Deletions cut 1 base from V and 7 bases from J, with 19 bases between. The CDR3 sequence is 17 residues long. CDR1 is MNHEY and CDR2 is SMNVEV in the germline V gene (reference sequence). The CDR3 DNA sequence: TGTGCCAGCAGTTTATTAGTCGATCGGCGGGGCAGTGAAAAACTGTTTTTT. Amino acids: CASSLLVDRRGSEKLFF.

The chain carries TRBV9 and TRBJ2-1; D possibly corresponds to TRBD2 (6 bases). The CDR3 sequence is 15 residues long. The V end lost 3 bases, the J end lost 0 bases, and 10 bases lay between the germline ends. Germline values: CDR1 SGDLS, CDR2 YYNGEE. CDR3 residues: CASSGRGSSYNEQFF. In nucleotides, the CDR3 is TGTGCCAGCAGCGGCCGGGGGAGCTCCTACAATGAGCAGTTCTTC.

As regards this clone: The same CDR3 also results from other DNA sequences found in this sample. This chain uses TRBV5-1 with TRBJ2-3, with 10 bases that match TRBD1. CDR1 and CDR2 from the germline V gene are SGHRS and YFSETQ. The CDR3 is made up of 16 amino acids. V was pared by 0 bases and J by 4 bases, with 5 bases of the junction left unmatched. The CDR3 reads CASSLGRQGAADTQYF. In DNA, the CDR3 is TGCGCCAGCAGCTTGGGTCGACAGGGGGCCGCAGATACGCAGTATTTT.

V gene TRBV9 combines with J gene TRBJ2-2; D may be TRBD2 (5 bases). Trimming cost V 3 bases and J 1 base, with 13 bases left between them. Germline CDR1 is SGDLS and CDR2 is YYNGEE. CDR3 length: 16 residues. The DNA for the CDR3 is TGTGCCAGCAGCGCCCTGAGGGATTTGAACACCGGGGAGCTGTTTTTT. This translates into CASSALRDLNTGELFF.

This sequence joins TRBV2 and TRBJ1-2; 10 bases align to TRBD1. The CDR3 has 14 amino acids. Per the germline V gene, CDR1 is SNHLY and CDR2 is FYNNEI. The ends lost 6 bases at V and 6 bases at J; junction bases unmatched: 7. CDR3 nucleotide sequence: TGTGCCAGCAGAGCGCGACAGGGGGCGGATGGCTACACCTTC. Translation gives CASRARQGADGYTF.

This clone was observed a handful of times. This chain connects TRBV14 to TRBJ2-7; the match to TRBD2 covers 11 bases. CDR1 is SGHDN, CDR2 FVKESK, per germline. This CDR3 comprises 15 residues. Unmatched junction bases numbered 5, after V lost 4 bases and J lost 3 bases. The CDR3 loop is CASSLGLAVVYEQYF. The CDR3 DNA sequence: TGTGCCAGCAGCCTGGGACTAGCGGTGGTCTACGAGCAGTACTTC.

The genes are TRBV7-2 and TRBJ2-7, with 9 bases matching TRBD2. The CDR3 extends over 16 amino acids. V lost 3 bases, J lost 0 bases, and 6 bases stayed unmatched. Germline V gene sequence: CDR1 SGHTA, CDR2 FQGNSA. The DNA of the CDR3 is TGTGCCAGCAGCTTTTATTCTAGCGGGGACTCCTACGAGCAGTACTTC. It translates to CASSFYSSGDSYEQYF.

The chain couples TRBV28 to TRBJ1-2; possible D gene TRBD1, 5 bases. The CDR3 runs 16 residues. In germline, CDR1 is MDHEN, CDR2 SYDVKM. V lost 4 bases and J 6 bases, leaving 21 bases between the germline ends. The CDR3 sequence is CASSSPFPGLANGYTF. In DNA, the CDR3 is TGTGCCAGCAGTTCCCCCTTTCCGGGACTTGCGAATGGCTACACCTTC.

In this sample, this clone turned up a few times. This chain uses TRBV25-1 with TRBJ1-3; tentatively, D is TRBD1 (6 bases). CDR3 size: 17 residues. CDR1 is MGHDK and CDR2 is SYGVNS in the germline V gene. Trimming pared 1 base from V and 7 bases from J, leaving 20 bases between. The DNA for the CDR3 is TGTGCCAGCAGTGAATTTGCCCGGGACATTAACTACAACACCATATATTTT. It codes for CASSEFARDINYNTIYF.

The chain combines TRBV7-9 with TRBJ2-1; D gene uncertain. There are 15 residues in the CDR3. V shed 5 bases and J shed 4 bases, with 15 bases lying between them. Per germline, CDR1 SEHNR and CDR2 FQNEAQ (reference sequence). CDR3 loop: CASSPAARLYNEQFF. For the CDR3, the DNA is TGTGCCAGCAGCCCGGCAGCGAGACTGTACAATGAGCAGTTCTTC.

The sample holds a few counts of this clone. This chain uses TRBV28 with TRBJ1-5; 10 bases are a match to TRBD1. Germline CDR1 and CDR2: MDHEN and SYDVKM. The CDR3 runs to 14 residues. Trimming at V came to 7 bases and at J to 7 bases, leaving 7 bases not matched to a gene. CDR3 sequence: CASIRTGGYQPQHF. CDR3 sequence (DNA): TGTGCCAGCATAAGGACAGGGGGTTACCAGCCCCAGCATTTT. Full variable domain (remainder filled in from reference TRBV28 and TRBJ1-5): DVKVTQSSRYLVKRTGEKVFLECVQDMDHENMFWYRQDPGLGLRLIYFSYDVKMKEKGDIPEGYSVSREKKERFSLILESASTNQTSMYLCASIRTGGYQPQHFGDGTRLSIL.

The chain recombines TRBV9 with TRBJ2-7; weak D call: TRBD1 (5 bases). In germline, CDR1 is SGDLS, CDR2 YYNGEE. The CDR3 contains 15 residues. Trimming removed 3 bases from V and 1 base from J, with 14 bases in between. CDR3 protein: CASSEGYAPSYEQYF. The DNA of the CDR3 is TGTGCCAGCAGCGAGGGGTACGCCCCGTCCTACGAGCAGTACTTC. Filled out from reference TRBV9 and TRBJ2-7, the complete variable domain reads DSGVTQTPKHLITATGQRVTLRCSPRSGDLSVYWYQQSLDQGLQFLIQYYNGEERAKGNILERFSAQQFPDLHSELNLSSLELGDSALYFCASSEGYAPSYEQYFGPGTRLTVT.

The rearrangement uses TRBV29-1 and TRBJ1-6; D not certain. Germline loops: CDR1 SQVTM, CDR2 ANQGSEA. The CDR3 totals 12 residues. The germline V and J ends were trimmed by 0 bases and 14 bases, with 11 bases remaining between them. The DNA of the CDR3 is TGCAGCGTTGAAGACACGGGTATGTCCCTCCACTTT. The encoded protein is CSVEDTGMSLHF.

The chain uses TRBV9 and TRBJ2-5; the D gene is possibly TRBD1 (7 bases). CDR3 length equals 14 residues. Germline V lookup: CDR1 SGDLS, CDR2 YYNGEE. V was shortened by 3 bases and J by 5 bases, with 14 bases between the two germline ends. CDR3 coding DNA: TGTGCCAGCAGCGAGACTCAGGGGGGCGAGACCCAGTACTTC. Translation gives CASSETQGGETQYF.

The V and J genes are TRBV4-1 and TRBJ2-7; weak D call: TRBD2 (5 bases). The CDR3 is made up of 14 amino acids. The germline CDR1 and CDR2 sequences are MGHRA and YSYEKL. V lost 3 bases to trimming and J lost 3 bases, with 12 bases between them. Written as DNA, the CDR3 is TGCGCCAGCAGCCACCGGGATAAAGTCTACGAGCAGTACTTC. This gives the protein CASSHRDKVYEQYF.

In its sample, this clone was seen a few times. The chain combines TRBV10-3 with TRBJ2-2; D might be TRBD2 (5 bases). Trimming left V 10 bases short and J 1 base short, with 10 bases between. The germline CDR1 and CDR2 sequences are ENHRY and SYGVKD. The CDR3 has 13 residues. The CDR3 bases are TGTGCCACCGCCGGGATGAACACCGGGGAGCTGTTTTTT. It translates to CATAGMNTGELFF.

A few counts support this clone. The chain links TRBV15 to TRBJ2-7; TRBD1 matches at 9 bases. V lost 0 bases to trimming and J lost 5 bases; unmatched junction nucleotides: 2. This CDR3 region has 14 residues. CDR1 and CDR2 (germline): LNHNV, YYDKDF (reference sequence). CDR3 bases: TGTGCCACCAGCAGAGATCGGGACAGGGACGAGCAGTACTTC. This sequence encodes CATSRDRDRDEQYF.

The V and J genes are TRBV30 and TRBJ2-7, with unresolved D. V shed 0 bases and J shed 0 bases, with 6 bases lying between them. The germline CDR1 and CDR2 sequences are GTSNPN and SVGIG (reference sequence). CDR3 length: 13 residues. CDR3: CAWSVLSSYEQYF. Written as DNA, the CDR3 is TGTGCCTGGAGTGTCCTTTCCTCCTACGAGCAGTACTTC.

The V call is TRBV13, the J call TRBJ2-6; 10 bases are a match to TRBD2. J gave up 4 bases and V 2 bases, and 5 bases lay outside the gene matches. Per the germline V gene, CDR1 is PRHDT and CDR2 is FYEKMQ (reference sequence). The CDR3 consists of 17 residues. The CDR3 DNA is TGTGCCAGCAGCTTAAGCGGGGGGGCAGGAGGGGCCAACGTCCTGACTTTC. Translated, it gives CASSLSGGAGGANVLTF.

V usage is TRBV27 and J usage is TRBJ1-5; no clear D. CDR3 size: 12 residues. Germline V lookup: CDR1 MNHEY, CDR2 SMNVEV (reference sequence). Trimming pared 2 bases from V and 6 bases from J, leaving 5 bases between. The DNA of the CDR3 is TGTGCCAGCAGTTTACCAGGTCAGCCCCAGCATTTT. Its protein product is CASSLPGQPQHF.

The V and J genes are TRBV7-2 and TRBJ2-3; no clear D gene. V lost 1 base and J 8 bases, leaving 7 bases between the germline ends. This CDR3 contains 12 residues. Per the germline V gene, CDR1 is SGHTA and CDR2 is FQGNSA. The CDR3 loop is CASSLVDSTQYF. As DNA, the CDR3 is TGTGCCAGCAGCTTAGTAGATTCTACGCAGTATTTT.

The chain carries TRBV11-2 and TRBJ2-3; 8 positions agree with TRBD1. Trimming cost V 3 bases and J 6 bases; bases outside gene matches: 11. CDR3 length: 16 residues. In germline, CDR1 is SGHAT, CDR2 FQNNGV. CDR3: CASSFERQGIGDTQYF. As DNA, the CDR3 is TGTGCCAGCAGCTTTGAACGACAGGGGATTGGGGATACGCAGTATTTT. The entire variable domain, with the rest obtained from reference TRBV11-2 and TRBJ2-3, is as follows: EAGVAQSPRYKIIEKRQSVAFWCNPISGHATLYWYQQILGQGPKLLIQFQNNGVVDDSQLPKDRFSAERLKGVDSTLKIQPAKLEDSAVYLCASSFERQGIGDTQYFGPGTRLTVL.

CDR3 in amino acids: CASRQGGFNQPQHF. The CDR3 coding sequence is TGTGCCAGCAGACAGGGGGGGTTCAATCAGCCCCAGCATTTT. The chain couples TRBV6-5 to TRBJ1-5; 8 bases agree with TRBD1. Germline values: CDR1 MNHEY, CDR2 SVGAGI. The CDR3 extends over 14 amino acids. The V gene end was trimmed by 6 bases and the J gene end by 3 bases; junction bases not matched to a gene: 4.

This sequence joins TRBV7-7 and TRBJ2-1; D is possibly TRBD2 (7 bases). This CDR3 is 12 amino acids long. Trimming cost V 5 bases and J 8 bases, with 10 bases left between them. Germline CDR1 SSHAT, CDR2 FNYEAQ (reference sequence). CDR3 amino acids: CASSPGGYEQFF. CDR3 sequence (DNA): TGTGCCAGCAGCCCGGGGGGCTATGAGCAGTTCTTC.